These 25 T cell receptor beta chains share one sample of origin, sequenced in a study of OX40 agonist ivuxolimab in advanced cancers. Profiling relied on immunoSEQ multiplex PCR, and the TCRdb table lists in-frame clones only, not all of them. The sample lists 90,000 to 100,000 clones; about 88% were seen once. This sample comprised CD4+ or CD8+ T cells sorted from blood, obtained in a trial of the OX40 agonist ivuxolimab. These receptors were obtained from an adult with an advanced solid tumor such as melanoma, head and neck, liver or kidney cancer.

The rearrangement joins TRBV6-5 to TRBJ1-1; perhaps TRBD1 as D (6 bases). The ends were cut back, 6 bases at V and 2 bases at J, with 13 bases in the middle. The CDR3 is made up of 14 amino acids. Germline lookup yields CDR1 MNHEY and CDR2 SVGAGI. The DNA of the CDR3 is TGTGCCAGCAGAACCGACAGGACCAACACTGAAGCTTTCTTT. Protein product: CASRTDRTNTEAFF.

The chain recombines TRBV28 with TRBJ2-2; 8 nucleotides match TRBD2. This CDR3 comprises 15 residues. V shed 6 bases and J 0 bases; nucleotides not matched to a gene: 3. CDR1 is MDHEN and CDR2 is SYDVKM in the germline V gene. CDR3 in amino acids: CASSQAGANTGELFF. The DNA for the CDR3 is TGTGCCAGCAGCCAAGCGGGAGCGAACACCGGGGAGCTGTTTTTT.

CDR3 amino acids: CASTVDRGNYGYTF. The CDR3 DNA reads as TGTGCCAGTACCGTGGACAGGGGGAACTATGGCTACACCTTC. The V gene is TRBV19, the J gene TRBJ1-2; 10 bases align to TRBD1. Trimming cost V 7 bases and J 2 bases; bases outside gene matches: 4. Germline CDR1 is LNHDA and CDR2 is SQIVND (reference sequence). The CDR3 runs to 14 residues.

The chain uses TRBV2 and TRBJ2-7; D unclear. This CDR3 comprises 11 residues. CDR1 is SNHLY, CDR2 FYNNEI, per germline. Trimming cost V 7 bases and J 2 bases, with 6 bases left between them. CDR3 region: CASKQTYEQYF. CDR3 nucleotide sequence: TGTGCCAGCAAACAAACCTACGAGCAGTACTTC.

The CDR3 DNA is TGTGCCAGTAGCCCAAGGGGGGACCTTTTCGAGCAGTACTTC. Translated: CASSPRGDLFEQYF. This rearrangement joins TRBV19 to TRBJ2-7; tentatively, D is TRBD1 or TRBD2 (6 bases each). CDR3 length: 14 amino acids. V was pared by 6 bases and J by 6 bases, with 18 bases between. In germline, CDR1 is LNHDA, CDR2 SQIVND (reference sequence).

This chain links TRBV30 with TRBJ2-2, with D maybe TRBD1 (5 bases). V lost 2 bases, J lost 6 bases, and 13 bases lay in between. The CDR3 loop spans 14 amino acids. The germline V gene has CDR1 GTSNPN and CDR2 SVGIG (reference sequence). The CDR3 loop is CAWSRSGSAGELFF. DNA of the CDR3: TGTGCCTGGAGTCGGTCAGGGTCGGCCGGGGAGCTGTTTTTT.

The V gene is TRBV7-9, the J gene TRBJ1-6, with a weak D call TRBD1 (6 bases). Trimming left V 6 bases short and J 7 bases short, with 16 bases between. This CDR3 contains 15 residues. CDR1 and CDR2 from the germline V gene are SEHNR and FQNEAQ (reference sequence). Here the CDR3 reads CASRPGRGNNSPLHF. In nucleotides, the CDR3 is TGTGCCAGCAGACCCGGCAGGGGTAACAATTCACCCCTCCACTTT.

The genes are TRBV5-1 and TRBJ1-4; 7 positions match TRBD1. Germline loops: CDR1 SGHRS, CDR2 YFSETQ. V shed 0 bases and J 2 bases; nucleotides not matched to a gene: 1. This CDR3 has 15 residues. The CDR3 spells CASSLARGTNEKLFF. CDR3 nucleotides: TGCGCCAGCAGCTTGGCCAGGGGGACTAATGAAAAACTGTTTTTT.

There are a few counts of this clone. This chain connects TRBV6-5 to TRBJ2-7; D remains ambiguous. The CDR3 contains 16 residues. The V gene lost 0 bases and the J gene lost 1 base, with 13 bases spanning the gap. Germline-derived CDR1 and CDR2 are MNHEY and SVGAGI. The CDR3 here is CASSYSLRTLSYEQYF. As DNA, the CDR3 is TGTGCCAGCAGTTACTCGCTCAGGACCCTATCCTACGAGCAGTACTTC.

The V and J genes are TRBV7-3 and TRBJ2-2, with 9 bases fitting TRBD2. Losses at the gene ends were 2 bases for V and 0 bases for J; bases not matched to a gene: 7. The CDR3 is made up of 18 amino acids. CDR1 is SGHTA, CDR2 FQGTGA, per germline. CDR3 residues: CASSLVPSGEPNTGELFF. CDR3 bases: TGTGCCAGCAGCTTAGTTCCTAGCGGGGAACCGAACACCGGGGAGCTGTTTTTT.

V usage is TRBV5-1 and J usage is TRBJ2-3, with D uncertain. Looked up from germline, CDR1 is SGHRS and CDR2 is YFSETQ. This CDR3 region has 14 residues. The V gene lost 7 bases and the J gene lost 5 bases, with 17 bases spanning the gap. The DNA for the CDR3 is TGCGCCAGCGCCGACATAGAGCCAGGAGATACGCAGTATTTT. Its protein is CASADIEPGDTQYF.

This clone has just one count. The rearrangement uses TRBV9 and TRBJ2-1, with 9 bases fitting TRBD2. This CDR3 is built from 17 residues. V lost 4 bases to trimming and J lost 8 bases; unmatched junction nucleotides: 16. Germline V lookup: CDR1 SGDLS, CDR2 YYNGEE. The CDR3 sequence is CASSLTIGREGLHEQFF. In DNA, the CDR3 is TGTGCCAGCAGCCTTACCATCGGGCGGGAGGGCTTACATGAGCAGTTCTTC.

The chain uses TRBV29-1 and TRBJ1-1; TRBD1 aligns across 7 bases. The ends lost 4 bases at V and 4 bases at J; junction bases unmatched: 9. The germline gives CDR1 SQVTM, CDR2 ANQGSEA. The CDR3 runs to 14 residues. CDR3 coding DNA: TGCAGCGTTGCCCATTTACCAGGGGGCACTGAAGCTTTCTTT. Its protein is CSVAHLPGGTEAFF. Full variable domain (missing parts from reference TRBV29-1 and TRBJ1-1): SAVISQKPSRDICQRGTSLTIQCQVDSQVTMMFWYRQQPGQSLTLIATANQGSEATYESGFVIDKFPISRPNLTFSTLTVSNMSPEDSSIYLCSVAHLPGGTEAFFGQGTRLTVV.

The chain carries TRBV5-6 and TRBJ2-2; 8 bases fit TRBD1. The germline CDR1 and CDR2 sequences are SGHDT and YYEEEE. J was trimmed by 4 bases and V by 2 bases; bases with no gene match: 1. This CDR3 is built from 14 residues. The CDR3 nucleotides read TGTGCCAGCAGCTTCGACAGGGGCACCGGGGAGCTGTTTTTT. Its translation: CASSFDRGTGELFF.

This clone was detected a few times. The rearrangement joins TRBV7-2 to TRBJ2-5; TRBD1 might be the D (5 bases). V was clipped by 1 base and J by 0 bases, with 6 bases between them. Germline values: CDR1 SGHTA, CDR2 FQGNSA. The CDR3 loop spans 14 amino acids. CDR3 nucleotide sequence: TGTGCCAGCAGCTTAGACAGGTACCAAGAGACCCAGTACTTC. Translating it yields CASSLDRYQETQYF.

The V call is TRBV5-4, the J call TRBJ2-3; maybe TRBD1 (5 bases). This CDR3 spans 12 amino acids. V was shortened by 0 bases and J by 6 bases, with 5 bases between the two germline ends. Germline loops: CDR1 SGHNT, CDR2 YYREEE (reference sequence). The CDR3 sequence: CASSLEGDTQYF. DNA for the CDR3: TGTGCCAGCAGCTTGGAGGGGGATACGCAGTATTTT.

The table lists this clone with a count of one. The chain employs TRBV9 and TRBJ1-4; 9 nucleotides align to TRBD1. Germline CDR1 reads SGDLS; CDR2 reads YYNGEE. V lost 4 bases to trimming and J lost 2 bases; unmatched junction nucleotides: 6. The length of the CDR3 is 16 residues. The CDR3 reads CASSLTGGATNEKLFF. The CDR3 coding sequence is TGTGCCAGCAGCTTAACAGGGGGCGCGACTAATGAAAAACTGTTTTTT.

This chain uses TRBV5-1 with TRBJ2-5; 9 bases map to TRBD1. Losses at the gene ends were 2 bases for V and 5 bases for J; bases not matched to a gene: 4. The CDR3 loop spans 14 amino acids. Germline assignment: CDR1 SGHRS and CDR2 YFSETQ. The CDR3 DNA follows: TGCGCCAGCAGCTTAACAGGGGGCCAGGAGACCCAGTACTTC. This encodes CASSLTGGQETQYF.

This CDR3 reads CASSLVGTGNEQFF. The CDR3 DNA sequence: TGTGCCAGCAGCTTGGTGGGTACGGGGAATGAGCAGTTCTTC. The chain employs TRBV5-8 and TRBJ2-1; TRBD2 might be the D (5 bases). Germline V gene lookup returns CDR1 SGHTS and CDR2 YDEGEE. CDR3 length: 14 residues. The germline V and J ends were trimmed by 0 bases and 7 bases, with 11 bases remaining between them.

The V gene is TRBV11-2, the J gene TRBJ2-2; D is undetermined. V was cut by 5 bases and J by 3 bases, with 4 bases left in between. CDR1 and CDR2 (germline): SGHAT, FQNNGV. This CDR3 has 12 residues. The CDR3 region has the DNA TGTGCCAGCAGCCTTCACACCGGGGAGCTGTTTTTT. Its translation: CASSLHTGELFF.

This clone was observed a few times. V usage is TRBV19 and J usage is TRBJ1-1; the D is unclear. Looked up from germline, CDR1 is LNHDA and CDR2 is SQIVND (reference sequence). Trimming shortened V by 2 bases and J by 1 base, and 8 bases separated the two germline ends. The CDR3 has 14 residues. CDR3 sequence reads: CASSIRRTNTEAFF. The CDR3 DNA follows: TGTGCCAGTAGTATACGCAGGACGAACACTGAAGCTTTCTTT. Using reference TRBV19 and TRBJ1-1 for the parts outside the CDR3, the full variable domain is DGGITQSPKYLFRKEGQNVTLSCEQNLNHDAMYWYRQDPGQGLRLIYYSQIVNDFQKGDIAEGYSVSREKKESFPLTVTSAQKNPTAFYLCASSIRRTNTEAFFGQGTRLTVV.

This clone was seen only once. V is TRBV7-3 and J is TRBJ2-1; 8 bases match TRBD2. CDR3 length: 14 amino acids. The ends lost 3 bases at V and 4 bases at J; junction bases unmatched: 2. Per germline, CDR1 SGHTA and CDR2 FQGTGA. The CDR3 sequence is CASSFREGYNEQFF. The DNA for the CDR3 is TGTGCCAGCAGCTTCCGGGAGGGATACAATGAGCAGTTCTTC.

The chain uses TRBV6-6 and TRBJ2-7; D might be TRBD1 or TRBD2, each matching 5 bases. Germline values: CDR1 MNHNY, CDR2 SVGAGI (reference sequence). The CDR3 has 11 amino acids. V was clipped by 5 bases and J by 8 bases, with 10 bases between them. CDR3 bases: TGTGCCAGCAGTACCACGGGACAGCAGTACTTC. The encoded protein is CASSTTGQQYF.

A remark on this clone: Relative to the germline gene, one junction end is altered; a read error may explain this. The chain uses TRBV7-7 and TRBJ2-2; unclear D gene. Germline CDR1 reads SSHAT; CDR2 reads FNYEAQ (reference sequence). This CDR3 contains 13 residues. The CDR3 coding sequence is TGTGCTAGCAGCTTGTCTCGAGGTGGGGAGCTGTTTTTT. Amino acids: CASSLSRGGELFF.

This chain links TRBV28 with TRBJ1-5; perhaps TRBD1 as D (6 bases). The CDR3 loop spans 15 amino acids. CDR1 MDHEN and CDR2 SYDVKM come from the germline V gene. Trimming cost V 4 bases and J 3 bases, with 13 bases left between them. CDR3 sequence (DNA): TGTGCCAGCAGTTCCCCCCAGGGGCCCAATCAGCCCCAGCATTTT. This codes for CASSSPQGPNQPQHF.